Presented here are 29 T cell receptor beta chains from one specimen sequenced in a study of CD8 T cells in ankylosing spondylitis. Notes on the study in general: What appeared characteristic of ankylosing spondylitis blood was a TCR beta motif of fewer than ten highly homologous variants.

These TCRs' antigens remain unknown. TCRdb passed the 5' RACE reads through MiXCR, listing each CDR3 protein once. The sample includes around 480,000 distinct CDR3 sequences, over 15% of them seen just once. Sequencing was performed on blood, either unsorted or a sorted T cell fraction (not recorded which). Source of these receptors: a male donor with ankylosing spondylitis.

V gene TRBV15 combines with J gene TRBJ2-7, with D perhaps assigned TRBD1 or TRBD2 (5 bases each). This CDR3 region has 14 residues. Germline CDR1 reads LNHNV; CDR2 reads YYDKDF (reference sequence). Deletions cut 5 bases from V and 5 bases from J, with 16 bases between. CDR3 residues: CATSSRLSGHEQYF. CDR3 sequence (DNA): TGTGCCACCAGCTCACGACTGTCGGGGCACGAGCAGTACTTC.

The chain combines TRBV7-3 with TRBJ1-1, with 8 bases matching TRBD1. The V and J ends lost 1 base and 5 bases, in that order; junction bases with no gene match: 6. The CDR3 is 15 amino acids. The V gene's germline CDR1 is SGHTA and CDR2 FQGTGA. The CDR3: CASSLMDRVRTEAFF. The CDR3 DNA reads TGTGCCAGCAGCTTAATGGACAGGGTGCGGACTGAAGCTTTCTTT.

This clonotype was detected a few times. In DNA form, the CDR3 reads TGTGCCAGCAGCCAAAAGACAGGGGGCGAGAATTCACCCCTCCACTTT. Encoded protein: CASSQKTGGENSPLHF. This chain joins TRBV5-4 and TRBJ1-6; 10 bases match TRBD1. The germline gives CDR1 SGHNT, CDR2 YYREEE (reference sequence). The CDR3 sequence is 16 residues long. J was trimmed by 7 bases and V by 4 bases; bases with no gene match: 8.

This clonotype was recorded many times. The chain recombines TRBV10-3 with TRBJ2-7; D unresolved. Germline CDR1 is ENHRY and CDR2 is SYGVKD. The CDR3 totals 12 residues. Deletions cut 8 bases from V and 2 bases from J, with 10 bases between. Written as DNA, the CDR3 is TGTGCCATCGGCGGCAAAACCTACGAGCAGTACTTC. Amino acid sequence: CAIGGKTYEQYF.

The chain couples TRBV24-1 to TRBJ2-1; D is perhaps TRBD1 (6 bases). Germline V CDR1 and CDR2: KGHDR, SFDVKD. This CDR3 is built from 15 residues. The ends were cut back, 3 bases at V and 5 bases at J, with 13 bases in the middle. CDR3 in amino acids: CATSDTNRVDNEQFF. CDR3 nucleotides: TGTGCCACCAGTGATACTAACAGGGTTGACAATGAGCAGTTCTTC.

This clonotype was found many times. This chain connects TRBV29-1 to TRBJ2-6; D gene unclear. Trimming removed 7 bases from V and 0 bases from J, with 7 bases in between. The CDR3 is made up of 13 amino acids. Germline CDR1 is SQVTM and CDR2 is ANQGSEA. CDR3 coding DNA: TGCAGCGCGCCACTCTCTGGGGCCAACGTCCTGACTTTC. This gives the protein CSAPLSGANVLTF.

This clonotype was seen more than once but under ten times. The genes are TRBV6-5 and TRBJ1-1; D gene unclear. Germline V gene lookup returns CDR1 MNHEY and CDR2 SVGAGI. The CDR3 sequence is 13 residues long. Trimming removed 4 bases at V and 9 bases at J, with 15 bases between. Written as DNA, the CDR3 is TGTGCCAGCAGTTTCACCTTCGAAGAGAAAGCTTTCTTT. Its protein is CASSFTFEEKAFF.

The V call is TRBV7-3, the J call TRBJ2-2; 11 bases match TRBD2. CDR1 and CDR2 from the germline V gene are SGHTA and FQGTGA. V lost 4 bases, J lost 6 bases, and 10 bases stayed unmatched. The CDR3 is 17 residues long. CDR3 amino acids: CASSSALSGRAAGELFF. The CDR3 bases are TGTGCCAGCAGCTCCGCCCTTAGCGGGAGGGCCGCCGGGGAGCTGTTTTTT. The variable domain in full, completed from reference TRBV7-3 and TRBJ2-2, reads GAGVSQTPSNKVTEKGKYVELRCDPISGHTALYWYRQSLGQGPEFLIYFQGTGAADDSGLPNDRFFAVRPEGSVSTLKIQRTERGDSAVYLCASSSALSGRAAGELFFGEGSRLTVL.

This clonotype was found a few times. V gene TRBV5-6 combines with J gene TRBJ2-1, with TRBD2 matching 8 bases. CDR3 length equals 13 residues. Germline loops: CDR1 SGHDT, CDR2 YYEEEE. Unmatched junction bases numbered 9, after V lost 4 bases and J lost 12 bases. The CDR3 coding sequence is TGTGCCAGCAGCGGACAGCGGGAGAAAGGGCAGTTCTTC. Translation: CASSGQREKGQFF.

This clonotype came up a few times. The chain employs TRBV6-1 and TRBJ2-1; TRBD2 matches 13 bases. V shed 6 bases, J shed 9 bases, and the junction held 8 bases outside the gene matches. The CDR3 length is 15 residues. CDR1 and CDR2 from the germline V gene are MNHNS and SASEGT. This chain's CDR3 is CASRPTSGGGGEQFF. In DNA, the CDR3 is TGTGCCAGCAGACCAACTAGCGGGGGGGGAGGTGAGCAGTTCTTC.

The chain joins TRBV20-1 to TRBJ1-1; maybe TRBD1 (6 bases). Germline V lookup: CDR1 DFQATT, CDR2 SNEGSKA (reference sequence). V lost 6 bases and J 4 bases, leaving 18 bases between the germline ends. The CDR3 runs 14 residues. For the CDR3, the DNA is TGCAGTGCAAAGAGGGTAGGGGGGAGCACTGAAGCTTTCTTT. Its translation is CSAKRVGGSTEAFF.

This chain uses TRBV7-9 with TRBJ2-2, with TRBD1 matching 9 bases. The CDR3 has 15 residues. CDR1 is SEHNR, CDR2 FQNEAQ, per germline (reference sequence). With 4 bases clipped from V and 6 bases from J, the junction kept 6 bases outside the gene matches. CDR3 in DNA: TGTGCCAGCAGCTCTACAGGGGGCAGGTCCGGGGAGCTGTTTTTT. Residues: CASSSTGGRSGELFF.

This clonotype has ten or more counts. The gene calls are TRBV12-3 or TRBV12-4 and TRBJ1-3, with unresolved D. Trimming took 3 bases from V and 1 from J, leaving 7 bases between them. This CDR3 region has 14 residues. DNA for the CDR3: TGTGCCAGCAGTTTTCGAGGTTCTGGAAACACCATATATTTT. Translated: CASSFRGSGNTIYF.

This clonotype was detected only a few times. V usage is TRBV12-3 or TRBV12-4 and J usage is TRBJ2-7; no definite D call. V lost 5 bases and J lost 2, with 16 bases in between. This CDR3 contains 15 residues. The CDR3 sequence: CASSHRQANTYEQYF. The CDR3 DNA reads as TGTGCCAGCAGTCATAGGCAGGCAAACACCTACGAGCAGTACTTC.

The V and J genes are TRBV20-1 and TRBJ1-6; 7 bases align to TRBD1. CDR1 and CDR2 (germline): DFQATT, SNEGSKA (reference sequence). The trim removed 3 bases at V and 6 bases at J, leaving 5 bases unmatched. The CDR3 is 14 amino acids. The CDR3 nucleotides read TGCAGTGCTAGGGCGACAGGGCTTAATTCACCCCTCCACTTT. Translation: CSARATGLNSPLHF.

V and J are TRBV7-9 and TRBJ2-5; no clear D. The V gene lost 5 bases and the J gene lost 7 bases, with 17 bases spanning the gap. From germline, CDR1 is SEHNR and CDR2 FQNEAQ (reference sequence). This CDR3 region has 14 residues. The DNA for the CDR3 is TGTGCCAGCAGCCACACTGACACCGCGGTGACCCAGTACTTC. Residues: CASSHTDTAVTQYF.

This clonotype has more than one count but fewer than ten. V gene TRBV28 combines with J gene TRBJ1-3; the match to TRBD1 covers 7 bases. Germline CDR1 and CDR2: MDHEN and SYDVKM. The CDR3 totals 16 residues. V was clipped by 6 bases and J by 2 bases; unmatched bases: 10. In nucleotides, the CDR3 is TGTGCCAGCAGCCAGCGACAGGGAACACCTGGAAACACCATATATTTT. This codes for CASSQRQGTPGNTIYF. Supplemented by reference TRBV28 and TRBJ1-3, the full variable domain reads DVKVTQSSRYLVKRTGEKVFLECVQDMDHENMFWYRQDPGLGLRLIYFSYDVKMKEKGDIPEGYSVSREKKERFSLILESASTNQTSMYLCASSQRQGTPGNTIYFGEGSWLTVV.

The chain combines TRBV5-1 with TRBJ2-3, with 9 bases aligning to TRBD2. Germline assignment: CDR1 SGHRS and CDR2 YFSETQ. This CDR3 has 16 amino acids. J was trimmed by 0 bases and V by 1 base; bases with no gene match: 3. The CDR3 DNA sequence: TGCGCCAGCAGCTTGACTAGCGGGCTCAGCACAGATACGCAGTATTTT. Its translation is CASSLTSGLSTDTQYF.

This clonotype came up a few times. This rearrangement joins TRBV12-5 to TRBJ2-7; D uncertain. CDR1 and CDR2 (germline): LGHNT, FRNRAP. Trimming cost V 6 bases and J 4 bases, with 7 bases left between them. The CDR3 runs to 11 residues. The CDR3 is CASGQAYEQYF. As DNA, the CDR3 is TGTGCTAGTGGCCAGGCTTACGAGCAGTACTTC. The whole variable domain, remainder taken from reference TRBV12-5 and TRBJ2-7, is DARVTQTPRHKVTEMGQEVTMRCQPILGHNTVFWYRQTMMQGLELLAYFRNRAPLDDSGMPKDRFSAEMPDATLATLKIQPSEPRDSAVYFCASGQAYEQYFGPGTRLTVT.

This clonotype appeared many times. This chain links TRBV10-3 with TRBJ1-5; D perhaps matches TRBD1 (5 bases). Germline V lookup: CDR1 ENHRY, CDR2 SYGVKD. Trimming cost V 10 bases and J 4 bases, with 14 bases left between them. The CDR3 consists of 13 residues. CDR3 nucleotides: TGTGCCACCTGGGTGGGGGAAAATCAGCCCCAGCATTTT. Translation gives CATWVGENQPQHF.

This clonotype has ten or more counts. This chain's CDR3 is CASSFTGQGYTEAFF. The DNA of the CDR3 is TGTGCCAGCAGTTTCACCGGACAGGGCTACACTGAAGCTTTCTTT. The chain carries TRBV12-3 or TRBV12-4 and TRBJ1-1; 8 bases align to TRBD1. CDR3 size: 15 residues. The V gene end was trimmed by 3 bases and the J gene end by 3 bases; junction bases not matched to a gene: 6.

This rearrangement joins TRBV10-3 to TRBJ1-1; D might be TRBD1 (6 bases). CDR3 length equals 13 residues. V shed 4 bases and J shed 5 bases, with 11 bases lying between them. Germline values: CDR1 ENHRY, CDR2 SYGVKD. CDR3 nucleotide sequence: TGTGCCATCAGTGGGGGGGGGCGGACTGAAGCTTTCTTT. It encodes CAISGGGRTEAFF.

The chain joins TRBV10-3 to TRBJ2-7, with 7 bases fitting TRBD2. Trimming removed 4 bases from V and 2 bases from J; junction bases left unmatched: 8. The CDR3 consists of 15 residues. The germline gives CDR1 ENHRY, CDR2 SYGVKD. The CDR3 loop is CAISAQGGSTYEQYF. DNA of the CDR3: TGTGCCATCAGTGCGCAGGGAGGGAGCACCTACGAGCAGTACTTC.

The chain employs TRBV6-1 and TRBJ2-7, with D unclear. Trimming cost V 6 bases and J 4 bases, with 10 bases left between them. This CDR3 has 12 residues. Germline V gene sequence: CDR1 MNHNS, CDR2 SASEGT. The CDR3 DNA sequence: TGTGCCAGCAGACCTGATGGGTACGAGCAGTACTTC. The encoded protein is CASRPDGYEQYF.

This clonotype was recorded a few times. Written as DNA, the CDR3 is TGTGCCAGCGGGGGGGCTAGCGGCCGCACAGATACGCAGTATTTT. This codes for CASGGASGRTDTQYF. The rearrangement joins TRBV27 to TRBJ2-3; a weak D match, TRBD2 (7 bases). V lost 8 bases to trimming and J lost 1 base, with 16 bases between them. The germline gives CDR1 MNHEY, CDR2 SMNVEV (reference sequence). This CDR3 is 15 amino acids long.

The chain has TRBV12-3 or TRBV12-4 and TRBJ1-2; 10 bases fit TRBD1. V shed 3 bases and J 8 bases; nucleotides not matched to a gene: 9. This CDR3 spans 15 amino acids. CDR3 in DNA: TGTGCCAGCAGTTTGTGGGGGACAGGGGACTGGGGCTACACCTTC. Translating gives CASSLWGTGDWGYTF.

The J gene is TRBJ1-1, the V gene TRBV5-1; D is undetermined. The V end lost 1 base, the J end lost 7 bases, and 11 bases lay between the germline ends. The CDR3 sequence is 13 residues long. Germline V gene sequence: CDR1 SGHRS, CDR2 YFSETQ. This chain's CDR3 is CASSLRLGSEAFF. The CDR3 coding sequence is TGCGCCAGCAGCTTGCGTCTTGGGAGTGAAGCTTTCTTT.

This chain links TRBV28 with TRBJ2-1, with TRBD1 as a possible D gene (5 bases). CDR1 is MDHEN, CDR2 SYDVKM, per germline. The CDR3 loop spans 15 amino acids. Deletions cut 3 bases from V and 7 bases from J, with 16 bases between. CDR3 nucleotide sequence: TGTGCCAGCAGTTTGGGGCCTGGAACTGGGAATGAGCAGTTCTTC. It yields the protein CASSLGPGTGNEQFF.

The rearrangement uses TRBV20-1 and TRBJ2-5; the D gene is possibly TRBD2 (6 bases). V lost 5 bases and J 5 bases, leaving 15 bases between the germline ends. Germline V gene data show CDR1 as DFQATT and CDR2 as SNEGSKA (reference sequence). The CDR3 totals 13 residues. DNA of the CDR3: TGCAGTGCTGTGGGACTTCCTCTGGAGACCCAGTACTTC. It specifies CSAVGLPLETQYF.